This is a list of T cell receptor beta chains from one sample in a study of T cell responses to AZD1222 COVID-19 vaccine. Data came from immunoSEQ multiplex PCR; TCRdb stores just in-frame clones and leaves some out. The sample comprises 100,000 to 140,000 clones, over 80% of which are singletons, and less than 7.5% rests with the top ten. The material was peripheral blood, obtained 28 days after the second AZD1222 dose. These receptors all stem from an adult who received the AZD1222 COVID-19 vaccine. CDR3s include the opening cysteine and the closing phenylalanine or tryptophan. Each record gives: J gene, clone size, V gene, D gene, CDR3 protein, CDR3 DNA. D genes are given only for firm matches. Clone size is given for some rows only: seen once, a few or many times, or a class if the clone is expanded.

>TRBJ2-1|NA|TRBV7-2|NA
CASSPPTNNEQFF
TGTGCCAGCAGCCCCCCCACTAACAATGAGCAGTTCTTC
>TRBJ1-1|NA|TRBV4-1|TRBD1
CASSHTGGNTEAFF
TGCGCCAGCAGCCATACAGGGGGGAACACTGAAGCTTTCTTT
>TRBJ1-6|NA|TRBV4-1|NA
CASSQDRGGIRSPLHF
TGCGCCAGCAGCCAAGATCGAGGAGGGATCAGATCACCCCTCCACTTT
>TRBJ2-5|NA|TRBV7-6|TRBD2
CASSLEGGRAETQYF
TGTGCCAGCAGCTTAGAGGGCGGGAGGGCCGAGACCCAGTACTTC
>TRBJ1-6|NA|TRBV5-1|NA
CASSLLGHSSSTLHF
TGCGCCAGCAGCTTGTTGGGACACTCCTCTTCGACCCTCCACTTT
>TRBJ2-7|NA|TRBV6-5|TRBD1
CASSYSGQGTHEQYF
TGTGCCAGCAGTTACTCGGGACAGGGTACCCACGAGCAGTACTTC
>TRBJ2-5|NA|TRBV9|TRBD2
CASSPPYPPSGGLKETQYF
TGTGCCAGCAGCCCTCCCTATCCCCCTAGCGGGGGGCTTAAAGAGACCCAGTACTTC
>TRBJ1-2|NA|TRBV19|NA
CASKQLYGYTF
TGTGCCAGTAAACAGCTCTATGGCTACACCTTC
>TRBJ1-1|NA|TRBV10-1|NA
CASSESGMNTEAFF
TGCGCCAGCAGTGAGTCTGGGATGAACACTGAAGCTTTCTTT
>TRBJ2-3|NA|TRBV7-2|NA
CASSLGGAVRDTQYF
TGTGCCAGCAGCTTAGGGGGGGCCGTCAGAGATACGCAGTATTTT
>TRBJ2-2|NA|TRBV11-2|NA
CASSLAGPQTGELFF
TGTGCCAGCAGCTTAGCGGGCCCACAGACCGGGGAGCTGTTTTTT
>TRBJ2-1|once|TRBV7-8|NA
CASSLRDSYNEQFF
TGTGCCAGCAGCTTAAGAGACTCCTACAATGAGCAGTTCTTC
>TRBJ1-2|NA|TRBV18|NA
CASSPTTALRGANYGYTF
TGTGCCAGCTCCCCTACCACCGCCTTGAGGGGAGCTAACTATGGCTACACCTTC
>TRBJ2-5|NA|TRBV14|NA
CASSQDPDSQETQYF
TGTGCCAGCAGCCAAGACCCGGACAGTCAAGAGACCCAGTACTTC
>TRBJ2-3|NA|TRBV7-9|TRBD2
CASSFSGRAGDTQYF
TGTGCCAGCAGCTTCAGCGGGAGGGCAGGAGATACGCAGTATTTT
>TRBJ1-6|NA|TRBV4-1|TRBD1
CASSQEPGQSYNSPLHF
TGCGCCAGCAGCCAAGAGCCGGGACAGTCCTATAATTCACCCCTCCACTTT
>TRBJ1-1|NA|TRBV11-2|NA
CASSLDGGNTEAFF
TGTGCCAGCAGCTTAGATGGGGGGAACACTGAAGCTTTCTTT
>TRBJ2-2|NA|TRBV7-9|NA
CASSPFTNTGELFF
TGTGCCAGCAGCCCTTTCACGAACACCGGGGAGCTGTTTTTT
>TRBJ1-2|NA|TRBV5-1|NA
CASRTAGDYGYTF
TGCGCCAGTAGGACGGCGGGGGACTATGGCTACACCTTC
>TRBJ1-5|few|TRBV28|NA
CASSSNSGSGQPQHF
TGTGCCAGCAGTTCAAACAGCGGGAGCGGACAGCCCCAGCATTTT
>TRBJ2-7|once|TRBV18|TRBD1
CASSPGTAYEQYF
TGTGCCAGCTCGCCCGGGACAGCCTACGAGCAGTACTTC
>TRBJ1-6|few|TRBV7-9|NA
CASRPGDPYNSPLHF
TGTGCCAGCAGACCGGGGGATCCCTATAATTCACCCCTCCACTTT
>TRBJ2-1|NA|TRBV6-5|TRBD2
CASTSGSTQWNEQFF
TGTGCCAGCACCAGCGGGAGTACGCAATGGAATGAGCAGTTCTTC
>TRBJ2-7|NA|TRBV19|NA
CASSIRVLGYEQYF
TGTGCCAGTAGTATAAGGGTACTCGGCTACGAGCAGTACTTC
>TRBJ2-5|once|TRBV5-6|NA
CASSLEGWSETQYF
TGTGCCAGCAGCTTGGAGGGGTGGTCGGAGACCCAGTACTTC
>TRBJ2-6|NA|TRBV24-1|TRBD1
CATSVPARTGNSGANVLTF
TGTGCCACCAGTGTTCCGGCCCGGACAGGGAACTCTGGGGCCAACGTCCTGACTTTC
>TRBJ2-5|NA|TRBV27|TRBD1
CASSLTSTGLETQYF
TGTGCCAGCAGTTTGACCTCGACAGGGTTGGAGACCCAGTACTTC
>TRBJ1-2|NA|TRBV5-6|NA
CASSLERAYGYTF
TGTGCCAGCAGCTTGGAAAGGGCCTATGGCTACACCTTC